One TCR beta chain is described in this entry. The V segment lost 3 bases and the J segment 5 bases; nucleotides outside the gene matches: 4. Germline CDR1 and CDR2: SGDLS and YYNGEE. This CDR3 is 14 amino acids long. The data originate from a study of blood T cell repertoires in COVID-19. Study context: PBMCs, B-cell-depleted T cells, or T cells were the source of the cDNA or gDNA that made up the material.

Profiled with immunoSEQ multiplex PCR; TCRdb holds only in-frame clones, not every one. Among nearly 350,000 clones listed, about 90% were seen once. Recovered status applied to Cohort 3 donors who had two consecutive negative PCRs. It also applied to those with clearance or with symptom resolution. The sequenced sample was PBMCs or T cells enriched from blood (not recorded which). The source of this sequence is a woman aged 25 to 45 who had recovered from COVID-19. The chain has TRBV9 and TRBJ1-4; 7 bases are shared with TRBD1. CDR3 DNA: TGTGCCAGCAGCGGGAGGACAGGCAATGAAAAACTGTTTTTT. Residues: CASSGRTGNEKLFF.